This T cell receptor beta chain appears in the sequencing data of a study of early T cells in non-severe SARS-CoV-2 infection. Study information: Alpha and beta chains were unpaired, from unsorted whole-blood bulk RNA.

Points from the study as a whole: Anti-spike CD8 responses were favored by VDJdb matching, which missed private and CD4 specificities.

Individual cDNA molecules each received unique molecular identifiers attached to them. TCRdb ran MiXCR on the 5' RACE reads and lists one entry per CDR3 protein. Here the sample spans about 77,000 distinct CDR3 sequences, 12% being singletons. Of note for this clonotype: As yet, its antigen is unknown.

The CDR3 covers 15 residues. In germline, CDR1 is MNHNY, CDR2 SVGAGI (reference sequence). V lost 6 bases and J 2 bases, leaving 13 bases between the germline ends. Sequenced material: whole blood, taken at baseline. The sequence derives from an adult who was a healthcare worker with PCR-confirmed SARS-CoV-2 infection or an uninfected control (not recorded which). The donor label of this sample is uncertain. The chain carries TRBV6-6 and TRBJ2-2; D is undetermined. CDR3 sequence (DNA): TGTGCCAGCAGGGATGGCGGAGATAACACCGGGGAGCTGTTTTTT. It encodes CASRDGGDNTGELFF.